The 29 T cell receptor beta chains below were found in one sample sequenced in a study of T cells in tuberculosis. The protocol was immunoSEQ multiplex PCR, while the TCRdb copy is restricted to in-frame clones and leaves out a portion. The repertoire holds 29,000 or so clones, with roughly 93% as singletons. The sample was PBMCs. The receptor set was obtained from a donor between 5 and 29 years old with latent tuberculosis or without tuberculosis infection.

This chain links TRBV5-1 with TRBJ1-1; 7 bases align to TRBD1. V lost 0 bases to trimming and J lost 1 base; unmatched junction nucleotides: 6. Per germline, CDR1 SGHRS and CDR2 YFSETQ. The CDR3 is made up of 16 amino acids. CDR3: CASSLAVRTGNTEAFF. Written as DNA, the CDR3 is TGCGCCAGCAGCTTGGCCGTTCGGACAGGGAACACTGAAGCTTTCTTT.

The J gene is TRBJ1-5, the V gene TRBV7-8, with D perhaps matching TRBD1 (6 bases). The V end lost 6 bases, the J end lost 3 bases, and 15 bases lay between the germline ends. Germline CDR1 reads SGHVS; CDR2 reads FQNEAQ. The length of the CDR3 is 15 residues. The CDR3: CASSPWGPTNQPQHF. CDR3 DNA sequence: TGTGCCAGCAGTCCCTGGGGGCCCACCAATCAGCCCCAGCATTTT.

The gene calls are TRBV6-5 and TRBJ2-1, with 8 bases that match TRBD2. Germline assignment: CDR1 MNHEY and CDR2 SVGAGI. This CDR3 has 14 amino acids. V lost 5 bases, J lost 8 bases, and 8 bases stayed unmatched. The CDR3 DNA follows: TGTGCCAGCAGTCCCGGGACTAGTTTCTATGAGCAGTTCTTC. Its protein product is CASSPGTSFYEQFF.

DNA for the CDR3: TGTGCCAGCAGCGTAGCCCCGGGTATTCGGGAGCAGTACTTC. This translates into CASSVAPGIREQYF. This chain uses TRBV9 with TRBJ2-7; D is unresolved. Trimming pared 0 bases from V and 7 bases from J, leaving 14 bases between. The CDR3 has 14 residues. Germline assignment: CDR1 SGDLS and CDR2 YYNGEE. Together with reference TRBV9 and TRBJ2-7, the CDR3 gives the full variable domain: DSGVTQTPKHLITATGQRVTLRCSPRSGDLSVYWYQQSLDQGLQFLIQYYNGEERAKGNILERFSAQQFPDLHSELNLSSLELGDSALYFCASSVAPGIREQYFGPGTRLTVT.

The chain carries TRBV19 and TRBJ1-1; TRBD1 aligns across 9 bases. V gave up 10 bases and J gave up 0 bases; unmatched junction bases: 9. The germline V gene has CDR1 LNHDA and CDR2 SQIVND (reference sequence). The CDR3 sequence is 15 residues long. CDR3 amino acids: CATSGTGTMNTEAFF. For the CDR3, the DNA is TGTGCCACTTCCGGGACAGGGACGATGAACACTGAAGCTTTCTTT.

CDR3 DNA: TGTGCCAGCAGCTTAATTAGCGGGAGGGCCAAATACGAGCAGTACTTC. Translating gives CASSLISGRAKYEQYF. The rearrangement links TRBV7-2 to TRBJ2-7; 11 bases agree with TRBD2. This CDR3 has 16 residues. V lost 2 bases and J lost 4; bases outside the gene matches: 7. Germline CDR1 reads SGHTA; CDR2 reads FQGNSA.

The chain combines TRBV5-5 with TRBJ2-7; no definite D call. V was pared by 0 bases and J by 4 bases, with 5 bases between. CDR1 is SGHKS and CDR2 is YYEKEE in the germline V gene (reference sequence). The CDR3 consists of 12 residues. This CDR3 reads CASSLGDYEQYF. CDR3 coding DNA: TGTGCCAGCAGCTTGGGAGATTACGAGCAGTACTTC.

V and J are TRBV28 and TRBJ1-2; 8 positions agree with TRBD1. The CDR3 is made up of 15 amino acids. Germline values: CDR1 MDHEN, CDR2 SYDVKM. V shed 6 bases, J shed 1 base, and the junction held 7 bases outside the gene matches. The CDR3 nucleotides are TGTGCCAGCAGATCCCGGGACAGGCTTAACTATGGCTACACCTTC. Translated, it gives CASRSRDRLNYGYTF.

The chain employs TRBV28 and TRBJ2-5, with TRBD1 as a possible D gene (5 bases). Trimming cost V 7 bases and J 4 bases, with 16 bases left between them. The CDR3 is 14 residues long. CDR1 is MDHEN and CDR2 is SYDVKM in the germline V gene. CDR3 coding DNA: TGTGCCAGCACCCCAGGGAAGTTGAGAGAGACCCAGTACTTC. It translates to CASTPGKLRETQYF.

The rearrangement links TRBV7-6 to TRBJ1-2, with D maybe TRBD1 (5 bases). Looked up from germline, CDR1 is SGHVS and CDR2 is FNYEAQ. The CDR3 runs 16 residues. V lost 5 bases and J 0 bases, leaving 16 bases between the germline ends. For the CDR3, the DNA is TGTGCCAGCAGCCCATCGGGGGGTTCAGCTAACTATGGCTACACCTTC. Protein: CASSPSGGSANYGYTF. The entire variable domain, with the rest obtained from reference TRBV7-6 and TRBJ1-2, is as follows: GAGVSQSPRYKVTKRGQDVALRCDPISGHVSLYWYRQALGQGPEFLTYFNYEAQQDKSGLPNDRFSAERPEGSISTLTIQRTEQRDSAMYRCASSPSGGSANYGYTFGSGTRLTVV.

The chain is built from TRBV11-3 and TRBJ2-3; the D gene is possibly TRBD2 (6 bases). V was clipped by 3 bases and J by 7 bases, with 11 bases between them. The germline CDR1 and CDR2 sequences are SGHNT and YENEEA. The length of the CDR3 is 13 residues. The CDR3 bases are TGTGCCAGCAGCTTTCGGGGGACGAATACGCAGTATTTT. Its protein product is CASSFRGTNTQYF. The full variable domain, in which reference TRBV11-3 and TRBJ2-3 provide the parts outside the CDR3, is EAGVVQSPRYKIIEKKQPVAFWCNPISGHNTLYWYLQNLGQGPELLIRYENEEAVDDSQLPKDRFSAERLKGVDSTLKIQPAELGDSAVYLCASSFRGTNTQYFGPGTRLTVL.

The chain uses TRBV6-6 and TRBJ2-5, with D possibly being TRBD1 (6 bases). The J call may be in error: the DNA end matches TRBJ2-7 better. This CDR3 is built from 16 residues. Looked up from germline, CDR1 is MNHNY and CDR2 is SVGAGI (reference sequence). CDR3 nucleotides: TGTGCCAGCAGCTCTACCCACCAGGGGTCGGGCTACGAGCAGTACTTC. This sequence encodes CASSSTHQGSGYEQYF.

This clone was recorded once. The rearrangement links TRBV7-9 to TRBJ1-6; 8 bases fit TRBD1. The CDR3 is 16 amino acids. Germline V CDR1 and CDR2: SEHNR, FQNEAQ (reference sequence). With 4 bases clipped from V and 10 bases from J, the junction kept 12 bases outside the gene matches. The DNA for the CDR3 is TGTGCCAGCAGCTCTGGGGGACAGGACCTAGGGTCACCCCTCCACTTT. This sequence encodes CASSSGGQDLGSPLHF.

The rearrangement links TRBV7-9 to TRBJ2-7; D uncertain. The CDR3 loop spans 13 amino acids. V dropped 2 bases and J dropped 6 bases, with 11 bases sitting between them. The germline CDR1 and CDR2 sequences are SEHNR and FQNEAQ (reference sequence). The CDR3 spells CASSLNTVFEQYF. In nucleotides, the CDR3 is TGTGCCAGCAGCTTAAATACAGTCTTCGAGCAGTACTTC.

This CDR3 reads CASSPTDRVATNEKLFF. Here the CDR3 DNA reads TGTGCCAGCAGCCCGACCGACAGGGTAGCAACTAATGAAAAACTGTTTTTT. This rearrangement joins TRBV7-2 to TRBJ1-4; 7 bases align to TRBD1. CDR1 is SGHTA and CDR2 is FQGNSA in the germline V gene. V lost 5 bases and J lost 0; bases outside the gene matches: 9. The CDR3 length is 17 residues.

The chain couples TRBV4-1 to TRBJ1-4; D is undetermined. Germline V gene data show CDR1 as MGHRA and CDR2 as YSYEKL. V was clipped by 5 bases and J by 3 bases, with 13 bases between them. CDR3 length equals 15 residues. The CDR3 is CASSYPGVSNEKLFF. The CDR3 region has the DNA TGCGCCAGCAGCTACCCCGGGGTTTCTAATGAAAAACTGTTTTTT.

V usage is TRBV6-5 and J usage is TRBJ2-7; 12 positions match TRBD2. This CDR3 has 15 residues. Germline loops: CDR1 MNHEY, CDR2 SVGAGI. Trimming at V came to 5 bases and at J to 2 bases, leaving 4 bases not matched to a gene. CDR3 coding DNA: TGTGCCAGCAGTGGACTAGCGGGATTAGCCTACGAGCAGTACTTC. This codes for CASSGLAGLAYEQYF.

The chain is built from TRBV29-1 and TRBJ2-1, with TRBD2 matching over 12 bases. Germline CDR1 reads SQVTM; CDR2 reads ANQGSEA. The CDR3 runs to 16 residues. V was pared by 2 bases and J by 5 bases, with 7 bases of the junction left unmatched. The CDR3 bases are TGCAGCGTTGAACCCCTAGCGGGAGGGCCCGACAATGAGCAGTTCTTC. The encoded protein is CSVEPLAGGPDNEQFF.

V is TRBV7-9 and J is TRBJ2-7, with D possibly matching TRBD2 (5 bases). Germline V lookup: CDR1 SEHNR, CDR2 FQNEAQ (reference sequence). The CDR3 has 13 amino acids. V was shortened by 5 bases and J by 3 bases, with 11 bases between the two germline ends. CDR3 nucleotide sequence: TGTGCCAGCAGCGCACACCGGGACTACGAGCAGTACTTC. This encodes CASSAHRDYEQYF.

This clone was seen only once. The rearrangement uses TRBV29-1 and TRBJ2-3; 8 nucleotides agree with TRBD1. Per germline, CDR1 SQVTM and CDR2 ANQGSEA. The CDR3 runs 14 residues. Germline trimming cut 1 base from V and 1 base from J; bases unmatched to any gene: 1. CDR3 sequence (DNA): TGCAGCGTTGAAGTGGGACAGGGCACAGATACGCAGTATTTT. This codes for CSVEVGQGTDTQYF.

This chain joins TRBV4-2 and TRBJ2-3, with TRBD2 matching 7 bases. The germline gives CDR1 LGHNA, CDR2 YNFKEQ. Trimming took 1 base from V and 4 from J; bases not matched to a gene: 2. CDR3 length: 14 amino acids. The CDR3, as DNA: TGTGCCAGCAGCCAAGCGGGGGGACCAGATACGCAGTATTTT. Its protein product is CASSQAGGPDTQYF.

This clone was counted a single time. V and J are TRBV18 and TRBJ2-1; 7 bases align to TRBD2. This CDR3 is 16 amino acids long. The V and J ends lost 0 bases and 5 bases, in that order; junction bases with no gene match: 7. CDR1 and CDR2 (germline): KGHSH, LQKENI. Here the CDR3 reads CASSPPRGERNNEQFF. DNA of the CDR3: TGTGCCAGCTCACCACCTCGGGGGGAAAGGAACAATGAGCAGTTCTTC.

The chain joins TRBV2 to TRBJ2-1, with 13 bases aligning to TRBD2. The CDR3 sequence is 15 residues long. Germline CDR1 and CDR2: SNHLY and FYNNEI. J gave up 7 bases and V 6 bases, and 6 bases lay outside the gene matches. The CDR3 region is CASRFGTSGKNEQFF. CDR3 nucleotide sequence: TGTGCCAGCAGGTTCGGGACTAGCGGGAAAAATGAGCAGTTCTTC.

The chain is built from TRBV6-1 and TRBJ2-7, with D possibly being TRBD1 (5 bases). The germline V gene encodes CDR1 MNHNS and CDR2 SASEGT. V gave up 4 bases and J gave up 3 bases, with 13 bases separating them. The CDR3 is 14 residues long. This CDR3 reads CASSGDSILYEQYF. The CDR3 coding sequence is TGTGCCAGCAGTGGCGACAGTATCCTCTACGAGCAGTACTTC.

The V gene is TRBV4-3, the J gene TRBJ2-7; tentative D call: TRBD2 (6 bases). With 0 bases removed from V and 7 bases from J, the gap between germline ends came to 13 bases. CDR3 length: 14 amino acids. Germline V gene data show CDR1 as LGHNA and CDR2 as YSLEER. The CDR3 loop is CASSQDAGFREQYF. CDR3 nucleotides: TGCGCCAGCAGCCAAGATGCGGGGTTCCGAGAGCAGTACTTC.

The chain employs TRBV7-9 and TRBJ2-3; possible D gene TRBD2, 5 bases. The length of the CDR3 is 15 residues. Germline CDR1 and CDR2: SEHNR and FQNEAQ (reference sequence). V lost 1 base, J lost 4 bases, and 12 bases lay in between. The CDR3 coding sequence is TGTGCCAGCAGCTTAGGGCAGCCCGGGGCAGATACGCAGTATTTT. Translating it yields CASSLGQPGADTQYF.

The V call is TRBV4-1, the J call TRBJ1-5, with D perhaps TRBD1 (6 bases). This CDR3 is built from 15 residues. The V and J ends lost 0 bases and 6 bases respectively, with 12 bases between them. Per germline, CDR1 MGHRA and CDR2 YSYEKL. CDR3 amino acids: CASSQDRRGGQPQHF. The DNA of the CDR3 is TGCGCCAGCAGCCAAGATCGCAGGGGCGGTCAGCCCCAGCATTTT.

The chain combines TRBV27 with TRBJ1-4; TRBD1 matches at 7 bases. The CDR3 contains 15 residues. V lost 0 bases to trimming and J lost 8 bases; unmatched junction nucleotides: 6. CDR1 MNHEY and CDR2 SMNVEV come from the germline V gene (reference sequence). The CDR3 sequence: CASSLSWDRREKLFF. The DNA for the CDR3 is TGTGCCAGCAGTTTATCTTGGGACAGAAGGGAAAAACTGTTTTTT.

The rearrangement links TRBV30 to TRBJ1-1, with D unresolved. Germline CDR1 GTSNPN, CDR2 SVGIG (reference sequence). Trimming shortened V by 4 bases and J by 1 base, and 13 bases separated the two germline ends. CDR3 length equals 14 residues. The CDR3 bases are TGTGCCTGGATTAAGTCCAGGCCGAACACTGAAGCTTTCTTT. Protein sequence: CAWIKSRPNTEAFF.